This TCR beta chain came from a study of cytomegalovirus exposure and HLA in healthy donors. Study findings and constraints: In an earlier analysis, about 87% or about 30%: the productive usage of most TCR beta V segments. Rarity held for most TCR sequences, but there were some public TCRs that occurred in many donors. A link between a missense DCLRE1C variant and TCR beta V- and J-gene trimming emerged from a later analysis.

CDR1 is KGHSH, CDR2 LQKENI, per germline. This CDR3 is 14 amino acids long. Trimming took 4 bases from V and 3 from J; bases not matched to a gene: 3. PCR amplification relied on 60 Vbeta primers (plus 13 Jbeta primers). TCRdb's table, derived via immunoSEQ multiplex PCR, lists solely in-frame clones and lacks some. The data hold about 140,000 clones, with about 84% observed a single time. Note on this clone: Antigen specificity is unknown.

The chain joins TRBV18 to TRBJ1-1, with 9 bases that match TRBD1. This clonotype was obtained from a man between 50 and 59 years old in good health and CMV-seronegative. Sequenced sample: PBMCs. The CDR3 spells CASSRTGVDTEAFF. The CDR3 bases are TGTGCCAGCTCACGGACAGGGGTCGACACTGAAGCTTTCTTT. The full variable domain, completed using reference TRBV18 and TRBJ1-1, is NAGVMQNPRHLVRRRGQEARLRCSPMKGHSHVYWYRQLPEEGLKFMVYLQKENIIDESGMPKERFSAEFPKEGPSILRIQQVVRGDSAAYFCASSRTGVDTEAFFGQGTRLTVV.